The 26 T cell receptor beta chains given below trace back to one sample, sequenced in a study of T cells after yellow fever vaccination. TCRdb re-called the 5' RACE reads through MiXCR, storing one row per CDR3 protein. This table has some 320,000 distinct CDR3 sequences, approximately 4.5% appearing once. Here the sequenced sample was PBMCs, taken 15 days after the yellow fever booster vaccination. All receptors come from a young man who received the YFV17D yellow fever vaccine.

This clonotype was observed at least ten times. This chain joins TRBV6-2 or TRBV6-3 and TRBJ1-2; no clear D gene. This CDR3 spans 13 amino acids. Germline V gene sequence: CDR1 MNHEY, CDR2 SVGEGT. V was shortened by 2 bases and J by 6 bases, with 10 bases between the two germline ends. The CDR3 region is CASSYGSSHGYTF. Written as DNA, the CDR3 is TGTGCCAGCAGTTACGGCAGCTCCCATGGCTACACCTTC.

This sequence joins TRBV27 and TRBJ1-2, with no clear D. The CDR3 has 13 amino acids. Germline V CDR1 and CDR2: MNHEY, SMNVEV (reference sequence). V lost 6 bases, J lost 5 bases, and 13 bases lay in between. The CDR3 DNA follows: TGTGCCAGCAGGTCCGGGTTTGGTTATGGCTACACCTTC. Translated, it gives CASRSGFGYGYTF.

In nucleotides, the CDR3 is TGTGCCAGCAGCTTTTTCGGTGGTGATACGCAGTATTTT. Protein product: CASSFFGGDTQYF. V usage is TRBV5-4 and J usage is TRBJ2-3; D call uncertain. This CDR3 has 13 residues. Between the trimmed V and J ends, which lost 2 bases and 6 bases, there was a span of 10 bases. Looked up from germline, CDR1 is SGHNT and CDR2 is YYREEE (reference sequence). Full variable domain (outside the CDR3, taken from reference TRBV5-4 and TRBJ2-3): ETGVTQSPTHLIKTRGQQVTLRCSSQSGHNTVSWYQQALGQGPQFIFQYYREEENGRGNFPPRFSGLQFPNYSSELNVNALELDDSALYLCASSFFGGDTQYFGPGTRLTVL.

This clonotype was detected only a few times. V gene TRBV7-2 combines with J gene TRBJ1-2; weak D call: TRBD1 (5 bases). The CDR3 runs to 15 residues. V was shortened by 0 bases and J by 1 base, with 9 bases between the two germline ends. Per the germline V gene, CDR1 is SGHTA and CDR2 is FQGNSA. The CDR3 DNA reads TGTGCCAGCAGCTTAGCAGGGCAGGGTAACTATGGCTACACCTTC. Translated: CASSLAGQGNYGYTF.

This clonotype was found many times. The V and J genes are TRBV11-1 and TRBJ1-2, with D hard to call. The CDR3 runs 12 residues. The germline gives CDR1 SGHAT, CDR2 FQDESV (reference sequence). V lost 2 bases and J 8 bases, leaving 9 bases between the germline ends. CDR3 sequence reads: CASSLWREGYTF. The CDR3 DNA reads as TGTGCCAGCAGCTTATGGAGAGAGGGCTACACCTTC.

At least ten counts were recorded for this clonotype. V gene TRBV6-2 or TRBV6-3 combines with J gene TRBJ2-1; tentatively, D is TRBD2 (6 bases). The CDR3 has 15 amino acids. The V end was cut by 0 bases, the J end by 5 bases, with 11 bases between. CDR1 is MNHEY, CDR2 SVGEGT, per germline. CDR3 sequence reads: CASSYSQLAHNEQFF. CDR3 sequence (DNA): TGTGCCAGCAGTTACTCTCAACTAGCCCACAATGAGCAGTTCTTC.

This clonotype came up a few times. The chain joins TRBV7-2 to TRBJ2-3; 8 nucleotides agree with TRBD2. The CDR3 contains 15 residues. Looked up from germline, CDR1 is SGHTA and CDR2 is FQGNSA. The junction had 2 bases not matched to a gene; V was cut back by 1 base and J by 2 bases. The CDR3 loop reads CASSLVGGVTDTQYF. CDR3 DNA: TGTGCCAGCAGCTTAGTCGGGGGGGTCACAGATACGCAGTATTTT.

This clonotype was seen many times. In DNA form, the CDR3 reads TGTGCCAGCAGCTTAGGGGGGGCGGAAGACTACGAGCAGTACTTC. It is translated as CASSLGGAEDYEQYF. V and J are TRBV11-3 and TRBJ2-7; D may match TRBD1 or TRBD2 (6 bases each). Germline CDR1 reads SGHNT; CDR2 reads YENEEA. V lost 1 base, J lost 3 bases, and 13 bases lay in between. The CDR3 covers 15 residues.

This clonotype has a count of ten or more. V and J are TRBV7-2 and TRBJ1-2, with D uncertain. Germline V lookup: CDR1 SGHTA, CDR2 FQGNSA. The CDR3 length is 12 residues. V was cut by 7 bases and J by 5 bases, with 11 bases left in between. CDR3 in DNA: TGTGCCAGCACCGTAGACCGGTATGGCTACACCTTC. Translation: CASTVDRYGYTF.

CDR3 sequence (DNA): TGTGCCAGCACCCCTCCGGGGGGAAGGCAGTTCTTC. It encodes CASTPPGGRQFF. V is TRBV12-3 or TRBV12-4 and J is TRBJ2-1, with 7 bases fitting TRBD2. V was clipped by 7 bases and J by 12 bases; unmatched bases: 9. There are 12 residues in the CDR3.

This clonotype was detected only a few times. This chain connects TRBV27 to TRBJ2-2, with D unresolved. This CDR3 has 17 residues. V was clipped by 2 bases and J by 3 bases, with 16 bases between them. The germline V gene has CDR1 MNHEY and CDR2 SMNVEV (reference sequence). The CDR3 loop is CASSLDFGRVYTGELFF. Written as DNA, the CDR3 is TGTGCCAGCAGTTTAGATTTTGGCAGAGTTTACACCGGGGAGCTGTTTTTT.

This clonotype was picked up a small number of times. The genes are TRBV4-2 and TRBJ2-1, with TRBD2 matching over 9 bases. Germline CDR1 is LGHNA and CDR2 is YNFKEQ. Losses at the gene ends were 1 base for V and 4 bases for J; bases not matched to a gene: 14. This CDR3 contains 19 residues. In DNA form, the CDR3 reads TGTGCCAGCAGCCAAGGAGACGGGGCGGGGGGGGTACATTACAATGAGCAGTTCTTC. Translating it yields CASSQGDGAGGVHYNEQFF.

The chain recombines TRBV27 with TRBJ2-7; the D is unclear. This CDR3 is 16 amino acids long. Trimming pared 1 base from V and 5 bases from J, leaving 18 bases between. Germline V gives CDR1 MNHEY, CDR2 SMNVEV (reference sequence). In nucleotides, the CDR3 is TGTGCCAGCAGTTTATGGGCGGATCAGAGTAAGGACGAGCAGTACTTC. It yields the protein CASSLWADQSKDEQYF.

V usage is TRBV7-6 and J usage is TRBJ2-2, with TRBD1 matching over 8 bases. Germline V gene lookup returns CDR1 SGHVS and CDR2 FNYEAQ. The CDR3 length is 15 residues. Trimming at V came to 5 bases and at J to 5 bases, leaving 7 bases not matched to a gene. CDR3 DNA: TGTGCCAGCAGCATTGGACAGGGTGGGACCGGGGAGCTGTTTTTT. As protein: CASSIGQGGTGELFF.

In this sample, this clonotype turned up a few times. The CDR3: CASSLGGGQATFF. The CDR3 nucleotides read TGTGCCAGCAGCTTAGGGGGGGGCCAGGCGACTTTCTTT. This chain connects TRBV7-2 to TRBJ1-1, with D tentatively TRBD1 (6 bases). V was trimmed by 1 base and J by 12 bases, leaving 15 bases between them. This CDR3 region has 13 residues. CDR1 is SGHTA and CDR2 is FQGNSA in the germline V gene.

Many counts were recorded for this clonotype. The gene calls are TRBV5-1 and TRBJ2-5; D is unclear. Germline V gene data show CDR1 as SGHRS and CDR2 as YFSETQ. The CDR3 is 14 residues long. V lost 4 bases and J 5 bases, leaving 15 bases between the germline ends. CDR3 DNA sequence: TGCGCCAGCAGCCGGAACCCGTCGGAGGAGACCCAGTACTTC. This translates into CASSRNPSEETQYF.

This clonotype was seen many times. This may stem from a read error, because a much larger clone lies one nucleotide away. This sequence joins TRBV15 and TRBJ2-5; D is unresolved. CDR1 is LNHNV, CDR2 YYDKDF, per germline (reference sequence). There are 12 residues in the CDR3. V lost 0 bases, J lost 5 bases, and 4 bases lay in between. As DNA, the CDR3 is TGTGCCACCAGCAGAGATTGGGAGACCCAGTACTTC. Translating gives CATSRDWETQYF.

As regards this clonotype: One junction end does not reproduce the germline sequence, and a read error may be involved. V is TRBV5-1 and J is TRBJ2-3; D remains ambiguous. This CDR3 region has 13 residues. Germline-derived CDR1 and CDR2 are SGHRS and YFSETQ. CDR3 DNA sequence: TGCGCCAGCAGATTGGAGATCACAGATACGCAGTATTTT. Its translation is CASRLEITDTQYF.

This clonotype was detected a few times. This chain links TRBV29-1 with TRBJ1-5, with TRBD1 matching over 9 bases. The V segment lost 7 bases and the J segment 2 bases; nucleotides outside the gene matches: 3. The CDR3 covers 13 residues. The germline CDR1 and CDR2 sequences are SQVTM and ANQGSEA. In DNA, the CDR3 is TGCAGCGCACAGGGGGCGGGCAATCAGCCCCAGCATTTT. This gives the protein CSAQGAGNQPQHF.

The J gene is TRBJ1-5, the V gene TRBV25-1, with D perhaps TRBD1 (6 bases). The CDR3 has 13 amino acids. In germline, CDR1 is MGHDK, CDR2 SYGVNS. Trimming cost V 5 bases and J 4 bases, with 9 bases left between them. The CDR3 loop is CASSRTDNQPQHF. Written as DNA, the CDR3 is TGTGCCAGCAGTAGGACAGATAATCAGCCCCAGCATTTT.

This clonotype is a singleton in its sample. Germline and junction disagree at one end, which may indicate a read error. CDR3 DNA: TGTGCCACCTGTGACAACTGGCACGCGGGGGAGCTGTTTTTT. Its translation is CATCDNWHAGELFF. The chain joins TRBV24-1 to TRBJ2-2; D is undetermined. CDR1 KGHDR and CDR2 SFDVKD come from the germline V gene. This CDR3 is 14 amino acids long.

This chain uses TRBV11-2 with TRBJ2-2; possible D gene TRBD2, 6 bases. Germline V gives CDR1 SGHAT, CDR2 FQNNGV. The CDR3 runs to 16 residues. Between the trimmed V and J ends, which lost 4 bases and 6 bases, there was a span of 18 bases. CDR3 in DNA: TGTGCCAGCAGCTACGGGGGAGTAGCCTTTGCCGGGGAGCTGTTTTTT. This codes for CASSYGGVAFAGELFF.

This clonotype was seen a few times. The chain combines TRBV18 with TRBJ2-5, with unresolved D. The CDR3 consists of 13 residues. The V end was cut by 0 bases, the J end by 4 bases, with 6 bases between. Germline CDR1 is KGHSH and CDR2 is LQKENI. The CDR3 coding sequence is TGTGCCAGCTCACCACCGTCCTCAGAGACCCAGTACTTC. Encoded protein: CASSPPSSETQYF.

This clonotype was counted many times. The genes are TRBV7-9 and TRBJ2-2; 8 bases agree with TRBD1. Germline CDR1 reads SEHNR; CDR2 reads FQNEAQ (reference sequence). J lost 8 bases, V lost 6 bases, and 11 bases had no gene match. This CDR3 is 15 amino acids long. This chain's CDR3 is CASRPADRANGELFF. The CDR3 nucleotides read TGTGCCAGCAGACCAGCGGACAGGGCAAATGGGGAGCTGTTTTTT.

The V gene is TRBV4-3, the J gene TRBJ1-4, with D hard to call. This CDR3 has 13 residues. Germline lookup yields CDR1 LGHNA and CDR2 YSLEER. The V end lost 0 bases, the J end lost 8 bases, and 7 bases lay between the germline ends. CDR3 region: CASSQDPAEKLFF. DNA for the CDR3: TGCGCCAGCAGCCAAGATCCGGCCGAAAAACTGTTTTTT.

The genes are TRBV7-2 and TRBJ2-7; 9 bases are shared with TRBD1. The CDR3 sequence is 16 residues long. V lost 4 bases and J lost 4; bases outside the gene matches: 11. The germline gives CDR1 SGHTA, CDR2 FQGNSA. This chain's CDR3 is CASSYYPGQGVYEQYF. DNA of the CDR3: TGTGCCAGCAGCTATTACCCGGGACAGGGAGTATACGAGCAGTACTTC.